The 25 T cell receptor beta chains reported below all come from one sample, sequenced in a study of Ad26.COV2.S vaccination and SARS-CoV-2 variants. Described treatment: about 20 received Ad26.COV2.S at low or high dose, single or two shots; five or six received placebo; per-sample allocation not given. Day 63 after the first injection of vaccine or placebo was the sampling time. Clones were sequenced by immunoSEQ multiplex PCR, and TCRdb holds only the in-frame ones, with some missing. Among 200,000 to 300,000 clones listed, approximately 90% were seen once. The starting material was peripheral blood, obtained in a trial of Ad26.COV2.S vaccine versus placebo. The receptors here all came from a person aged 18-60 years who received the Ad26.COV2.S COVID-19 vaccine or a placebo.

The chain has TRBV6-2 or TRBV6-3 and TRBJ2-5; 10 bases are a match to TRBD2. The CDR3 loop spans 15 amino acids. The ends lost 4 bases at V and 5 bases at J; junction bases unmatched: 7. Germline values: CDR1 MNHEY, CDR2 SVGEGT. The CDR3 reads CASSFLISGRETQYF. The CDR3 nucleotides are TGTGCCAGCAGTTTCCTAATTAGCGGGAGGGAGACCCAGTACTTC.

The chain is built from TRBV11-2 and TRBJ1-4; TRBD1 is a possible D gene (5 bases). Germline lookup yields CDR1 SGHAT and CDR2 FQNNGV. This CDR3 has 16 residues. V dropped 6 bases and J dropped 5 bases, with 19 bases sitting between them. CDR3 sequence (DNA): TGTGCCAGCAGTTCGGGTCTGGGACCGAGGAATGAAAAACTGTTTTTT. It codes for CASSSGLGPRNEKLFF.

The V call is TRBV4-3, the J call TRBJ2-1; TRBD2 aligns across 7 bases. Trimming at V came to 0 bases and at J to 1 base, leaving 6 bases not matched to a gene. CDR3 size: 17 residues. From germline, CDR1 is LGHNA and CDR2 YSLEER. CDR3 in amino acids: CASSQDWVGLSYNEQFF. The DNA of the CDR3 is TGCGCCAGCAGCCAAGATTGGGTGGGACTATCCTACAATGAGCAGTTCTTC.

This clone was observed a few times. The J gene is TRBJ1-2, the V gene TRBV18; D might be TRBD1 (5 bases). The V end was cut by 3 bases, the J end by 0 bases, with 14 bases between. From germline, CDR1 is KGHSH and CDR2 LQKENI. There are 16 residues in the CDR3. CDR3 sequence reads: CASSPTTGSPNYGYTF. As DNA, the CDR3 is TGTGCCAGCTCACCCACAACAGGATCACCTAACTATGGCTACACCTTC.

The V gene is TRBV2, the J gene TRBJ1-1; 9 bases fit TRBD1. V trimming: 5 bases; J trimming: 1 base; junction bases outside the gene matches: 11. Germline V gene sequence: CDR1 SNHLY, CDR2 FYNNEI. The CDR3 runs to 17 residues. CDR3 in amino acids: CASSTPGQGNRNTEAFF. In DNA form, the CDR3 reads TGTGCCAGCAGTACCCCGGGACAGGGCAACAGGAACACTGAAGCTTTCTTT.

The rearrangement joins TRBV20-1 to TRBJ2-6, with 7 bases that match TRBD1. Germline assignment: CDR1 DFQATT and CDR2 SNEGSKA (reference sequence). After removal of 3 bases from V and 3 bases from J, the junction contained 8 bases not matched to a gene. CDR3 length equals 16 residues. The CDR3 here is CSASPRGLYGANVLTF. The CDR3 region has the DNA TGCAGTGCTAGTCCTAGGGGGCTCTATGGGGCCAACGTCCTGACTTTC.

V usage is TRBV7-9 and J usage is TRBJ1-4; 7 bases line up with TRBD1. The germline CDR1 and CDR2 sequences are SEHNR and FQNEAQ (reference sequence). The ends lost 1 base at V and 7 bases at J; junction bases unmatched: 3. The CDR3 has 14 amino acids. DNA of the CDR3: TGTGCCAGCAGCTTAGTGCAGGGGGGTGAAAAACTGTTTTTT. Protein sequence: CASSLVQGGEKLFF. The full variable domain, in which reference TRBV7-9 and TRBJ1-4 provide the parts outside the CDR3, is DTGVSQNPRHKITKRGQNVTFRCDPISEHNRLYWYRQTLGQGPEFLTYFQNEAQLEKSRLLSDRFSAERPKGSFSTLEIQRTEQGDSAMYLCASSLVQGGEKLFFGSGTQLSVL.

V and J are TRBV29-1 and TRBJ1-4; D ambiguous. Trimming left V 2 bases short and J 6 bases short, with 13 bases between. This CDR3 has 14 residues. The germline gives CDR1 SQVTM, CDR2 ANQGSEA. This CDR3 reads CSVEFRGEDEKLFF. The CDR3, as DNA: TGCAGCGTTGAATTCCGGGGTGAGGATGAAAAACTGTTTTTT. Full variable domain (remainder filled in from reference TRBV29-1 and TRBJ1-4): SAVISQKPSRDICQRGTSLTIQCQVDSQVTMMFWYRQQPGQSLTLIATANQGSEATYESGFVIDKFPISRPNLTFSTLTVSNMSPEDSSIYLCSVEFRGEDEKLFFGSGTQLSVL.

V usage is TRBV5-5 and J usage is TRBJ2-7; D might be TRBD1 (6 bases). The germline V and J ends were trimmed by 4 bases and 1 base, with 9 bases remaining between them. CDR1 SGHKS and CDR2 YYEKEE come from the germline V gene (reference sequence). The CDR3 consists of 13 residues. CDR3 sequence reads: CASSPQGSYEQYV. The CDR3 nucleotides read TGTGCCAGCAGCCCGCAGGGGTCCTACGAGCAGTACGTC.

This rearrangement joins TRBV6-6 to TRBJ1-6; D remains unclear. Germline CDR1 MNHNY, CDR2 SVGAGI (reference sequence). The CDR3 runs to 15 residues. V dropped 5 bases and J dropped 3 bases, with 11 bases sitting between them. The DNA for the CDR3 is TGTGCCAGCAGTCCGCAGGACGGCTATAATTCACCCCTCCACTTT. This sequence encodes CASSPQDGYNSPLHF.

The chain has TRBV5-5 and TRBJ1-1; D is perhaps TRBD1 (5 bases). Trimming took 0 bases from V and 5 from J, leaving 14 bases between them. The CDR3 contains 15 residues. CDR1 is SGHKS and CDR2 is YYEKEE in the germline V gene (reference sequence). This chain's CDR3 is CASSLGFGGGTEAFF. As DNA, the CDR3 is TGTGCCAGCAGCTTGGGTTTTGGGGGTGGGACTGAAGCTTTCTTT. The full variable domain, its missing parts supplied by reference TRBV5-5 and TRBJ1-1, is DAGVTQSPTHLIKTRGQQVTLRCSPISGHKSVSWYQQVLGQGPQFIFQYYEKEERGRGNFPDRFSARQFPNYSSELNVNALLLGDSALYLCASSLGFGGGTEAFFGQGTRLTVV.

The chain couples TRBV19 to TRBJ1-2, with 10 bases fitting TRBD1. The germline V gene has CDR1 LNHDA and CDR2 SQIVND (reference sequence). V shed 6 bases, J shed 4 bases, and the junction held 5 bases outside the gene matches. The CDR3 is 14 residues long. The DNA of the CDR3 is TGTGCCAGTAGGCTGACAGGGGGCAGCTATGGCTACACCTTC. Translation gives CASRLTGGSYGYTF.

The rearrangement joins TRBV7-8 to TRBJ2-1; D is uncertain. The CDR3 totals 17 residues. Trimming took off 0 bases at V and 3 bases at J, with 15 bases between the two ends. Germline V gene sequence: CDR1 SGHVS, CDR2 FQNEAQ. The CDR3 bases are TGTGCCAGCAGCTTAGCGTTAACCAACAAATACTACAATGAGCAGTTCTTC. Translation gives CASSLALTNKYYNEQFF.

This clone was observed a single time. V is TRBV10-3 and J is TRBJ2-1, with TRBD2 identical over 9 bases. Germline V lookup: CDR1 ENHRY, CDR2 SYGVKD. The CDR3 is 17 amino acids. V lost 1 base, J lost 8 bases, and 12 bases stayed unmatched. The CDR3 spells CAISEYLAGVSKHEQFF. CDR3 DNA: TGTGCCATCAGTGAGTACTTAGCGGGAGTTAGTAAGCATGAGCAGTTCTTC.

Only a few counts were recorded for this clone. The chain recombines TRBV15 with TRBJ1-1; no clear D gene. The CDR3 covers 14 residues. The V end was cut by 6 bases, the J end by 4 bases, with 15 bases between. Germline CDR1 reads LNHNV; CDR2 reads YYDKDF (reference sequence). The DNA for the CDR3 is TGTGCCACCAGAAAAGACGGGGAGTCCACTGAAGCTTTCTTT. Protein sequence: CATRKDGESTEAFF.

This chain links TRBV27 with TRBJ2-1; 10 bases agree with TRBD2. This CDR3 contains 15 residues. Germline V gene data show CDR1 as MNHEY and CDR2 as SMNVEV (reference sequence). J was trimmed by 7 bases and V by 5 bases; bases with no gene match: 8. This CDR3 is CASSQQGTSVNEQFF. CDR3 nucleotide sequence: TGTGCCAGCAGTCAGCAGGGGACTAGCGTGAATGAGCAGTTCTTC.

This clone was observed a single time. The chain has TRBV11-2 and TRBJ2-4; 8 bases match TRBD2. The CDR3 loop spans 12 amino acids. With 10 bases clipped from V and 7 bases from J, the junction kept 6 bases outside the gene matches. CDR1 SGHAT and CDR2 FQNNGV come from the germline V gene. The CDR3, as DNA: TGTGCCACCGGGGCGGGGGGCAACATTCAGTACTTC. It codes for CATGAGGNIQYF.

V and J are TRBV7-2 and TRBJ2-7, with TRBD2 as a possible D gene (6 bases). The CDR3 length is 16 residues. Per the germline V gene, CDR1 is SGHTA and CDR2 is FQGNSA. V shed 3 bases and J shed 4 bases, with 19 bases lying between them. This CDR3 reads CASSLNLASAFYEQYV. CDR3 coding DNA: TGTGCCAGCAGCTTGAATCTCGCTAGCGCCTTTTACGAGCAGTACGTC.

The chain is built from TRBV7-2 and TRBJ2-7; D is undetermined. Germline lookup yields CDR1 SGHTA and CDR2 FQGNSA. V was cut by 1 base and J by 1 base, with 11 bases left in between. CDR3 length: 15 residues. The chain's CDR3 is CASSLGVLVSYEQYF. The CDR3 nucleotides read TGTGCCAGCAGCTTAGGCGTTCTGGTGTCCTACGAGCAGTACTTC.

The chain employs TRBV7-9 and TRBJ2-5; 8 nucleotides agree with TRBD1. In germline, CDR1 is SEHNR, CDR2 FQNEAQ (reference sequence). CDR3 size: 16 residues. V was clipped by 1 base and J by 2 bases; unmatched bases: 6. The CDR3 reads CASSLENTGGQETQYF. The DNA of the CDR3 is TGTGCCAGCAGCTTAGAAAATACAGGGGGGCAAGAGACCCAGTACTTC.

Here the CDR3 reads CAWSVRAGKETQYF. The DNA for the CDR3 is TGTGCCTGGAGTGTACGTGCAGGGAAGGAGACCCAGTACTTC. V and J are TRBV30 and TRBJ2-5; D might be TRBD1 (5 bases). V gave up 0 bases and J gave up 5 bases, with 13 bases separating them. Germline V gives CDR1 GTSNPN, CDR2 SVGIG (reference sequence). There are 14 residues in the CDR3. Full variable domain (missing parts from reference TRBV30 and TRBJ2-5): SQTIHQWPATLVQPVGSPLSLECTVEGTSNPNLYWYRQAAGRGLQLLFYSVGIGQISSEVPQNLSASRPQDRQFILSSKKLLLSDSGFYLCAWSVRAGKETQYFGPGTRLLVL.

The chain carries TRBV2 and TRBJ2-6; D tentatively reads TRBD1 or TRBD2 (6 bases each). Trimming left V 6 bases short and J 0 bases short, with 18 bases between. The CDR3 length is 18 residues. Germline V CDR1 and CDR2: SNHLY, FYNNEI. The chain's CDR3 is CASRPGVGGNSGANVLTF. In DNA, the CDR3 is TGTGCCAGCAGACCAGGGGTGGGGGGTAACTCTGGGGCCAACGTCCTGACTTTC.

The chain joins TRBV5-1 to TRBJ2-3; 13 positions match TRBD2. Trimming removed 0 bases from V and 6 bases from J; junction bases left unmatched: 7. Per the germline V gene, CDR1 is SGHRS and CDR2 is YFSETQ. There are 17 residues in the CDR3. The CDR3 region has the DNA TGCGCCAGCAGCTTGGGACTAGCGGGGGGCGGAATGGATACGCAGTATTTT. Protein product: CASSLGLAGGGMDTQYF.

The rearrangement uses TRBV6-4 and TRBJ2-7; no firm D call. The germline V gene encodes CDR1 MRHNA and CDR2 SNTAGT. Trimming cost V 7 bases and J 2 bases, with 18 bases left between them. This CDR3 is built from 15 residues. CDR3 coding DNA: TGTGCCAGCAAACTCCGGGCCCCGGGCCCCTACGAGCAGTACTTC. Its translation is CASKLRAPGPYEQYF.

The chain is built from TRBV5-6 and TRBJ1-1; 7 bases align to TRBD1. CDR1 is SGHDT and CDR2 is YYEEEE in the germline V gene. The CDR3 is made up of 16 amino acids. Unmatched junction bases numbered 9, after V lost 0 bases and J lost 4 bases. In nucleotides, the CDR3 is TGTGCCAGCAGCTTGGCGGGACAGCCCTTGGGCACTGAAGCTTTCTTT. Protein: CASSLAGQPLGTEAFF.